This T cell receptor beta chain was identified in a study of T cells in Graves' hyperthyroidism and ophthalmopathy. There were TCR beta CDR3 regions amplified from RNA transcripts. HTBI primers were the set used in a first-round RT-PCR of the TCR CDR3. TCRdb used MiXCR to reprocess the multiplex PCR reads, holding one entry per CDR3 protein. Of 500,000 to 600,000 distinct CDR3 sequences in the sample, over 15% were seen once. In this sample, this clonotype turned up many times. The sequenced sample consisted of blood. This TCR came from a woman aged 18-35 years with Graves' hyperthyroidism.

The CDR3 coding sequence is TGTGCCAGCAGTTTATTAGGGGCGGGAGTCTCCAATGAGCAGTTCTTC. Residues: CASSLLGAGVSNEQFF. The J gene is TRBJ2-1, the V gene TRBV27; 7 positions match TRBD2. CDR1 and CDR2 (germline): MNHEY, SMNVEV (reference sequence). CDR3 length equals 16 residues. V was clipped by 1 base and J by 6 bases; unmatched bases: 9.